One and the same sample provided the 15 T cell receptor beta chains below, sequenced in a study of CD8 T cells in ankylosing spondylitis. TCRdb ran MiXCR on the 5' RACE reads and lists one entry per CDR3 protein. This table has under 400,000 distinct CDR3 sequences, 11% appearing once. The sequenced material came from blood, either unsorted or a sorted T cell fraction (not recorded which). The receptors were sampled from a female donor with ankylosing spondylitis or in good health (not recorded which).

This clonotype was recorded many times. The rearrangement joins TRBV10-3 to TRBJ2-7; 13 nucleotides match TRBD2. After removal of 3 bases from V and 3 bases from J, the junction contained 5 bases not matched to a gene. The germline gives CDR1 ENHRY, CDR2 SYGVKD. The CDR3 extends over 16 amino acids. CDR3 DNA: TGTGCCATCAGTGATACTAGCGGGAGGGGTTACTACGAGCAGTACTTC. It is translated as CAISDTSGRGYYEQYF.

This clonotype was counted at least ten times. The gene calls are TRBV5-6 and TRBJ2-1; a weak D match, TRBD1 (6 bases). The CDR3 runs to 12 residues. Per the germline V gene, CDR1 is SGHDT and CDR2 is YYEEEE. Trimming removed 5 bases from V and 7 bases from J, with 10 bases in between. The CDR3 nucleotides read TGTGCCAGCAGTCGGGACACAAATGAGCAGTTCTTC. Protein: CASSRDTNEQFF. Using reference TRBV5-6 and TRBJ2-1 for the parts outside the CDR3, the full variable domain is DAGVTQSPTHLIKTRGQQVTLRCSPKSGHDTVSWYQQALGQGPQFIFQYYEEEERQRGNFPDRFSGHQFPNYSSELNVNALLLGDSALYLCASSRDTNEQFFGPGTRLTVL.

This chain links TRBV5-1 with TRBJ1-1; D not certain. Per germline, CDR1 SGHRS and CDR2 YFSETQ. The CDR3 covers 13 residues. V lost 6 bases and J lost 1, with 10 bases in between. CDR3 sequence reads: CASTISQNTEAFF. The CDR3 DNA follows: TGCGCCAGCACCATATCCCAGAACACTGAAGCTTTCTTT. The variable domain in full, completed from reference TRBV5-1 and TRBJ1-1, reads KAGVTQTPRYLIKTRGQQVTLSCSPISGHRSVSWYQQTPGQGLQFLFEYFSETQRNKGNFPGRFSGRQFSNSRSEMNVSTLELGDSALYLCASTISQNTEAFFGQGTRLTVV.

The chain joins TRBV28 to TRBJ1-4; D gene ambiguous. This CDR3 comprises 14 residues. CDR1 and CDR2 from the germline V gene are MDHEN and SYDVKM. Trimming removed 6 bases at V and 0 bases at J, with 8 bases between. The CDR3 is CASSLLPTNEKLFF. The CDR3 DNA sequence: TGTGCCAGCAGCCTCTTACCAACTAATGAAAAACTGTTTTTT.

This clonotype was seen many times. The chain combines TRBV4-1 with TRBJ2-3; 7 nucleotides agree with TRBD2. Germline trimming cut 1 base from V and 1 base from J; bases unmatched to any gene: 8. Germline CDR1 MGHRA, CDR2 YSYEKL. The CDR3 covers 17 residues. The CDR3 loop reads CASSQAARGGGTDTQYF. Written as DNA, the CDR3 is TGCGCCAGCAGCCAAGCTGCCCGCGGGGGTGGCACAGATACGCAGTATTTT.

V gene TRBV5-1 combines with J gene TRBJ2-5, with D perhaps matching TRBD1 (5 bases). Germline V gene data show CDR1 as SGHRS and CDR2 as YFSETQ. The CDR3 length is 14 residues. The V end was cut by 4 bases, the J end by 1 base, with 11 bases between. DNA of the CDR3: TGCGCCAGCAGCCAGACAGTTGTCCAAGAGACCCAGTACTTC. This translates into CASSQTVVQETQYF.

This clonotype was found many times. The V gene is TRBV27, the J gene TRBJ1-6; D not resolved. Germline V gives CDR1 MNHEY, CDR2 SMNVEV (reference sequence). The germline V and J ends were trimmed by 5 bases and 10 bases, with 15 bases remaining between them. This CDR3 is 14 amino acids long. The CDR3 loop is CASSLRESSSPLHF. CDR3 DNA sequence: TGTGCCAGCAGTCTAAGGGAATCGAGCTCACCCCTCCACTTT.

V gene TRBV14 combines with J gene TRBJ1-6; 10 positions match TRBD1. Per the germline V gene, CDR1 is SGHDN and CDR2 is FVKESK. J lost 2 bases, V lost 5 bases, and 21 bases had no gene match. The CDR3 totals 22 residues. The CDR3 DNA reads TGTGCCAGCAGCTCAAGAACAGTGTTCCGGACAGGGGGTTTCACCTATAATTCACCCCTCCACTTT. Its translation: CASSSRTVFRTGGFTYNSPLHF.

This clonotype was recorded a few times. The chain carries TRBV5-1 and TRBJ2-7; 8 nucleotides align to TRBD2. V lost 5 bases, J lost 2 bases, and 12 bases stayed unmatched. The CDR3 is 16 residues long. Germline-derived CDR1 and CDR2 are SGHRS and YFSETQ. The CDR3 DNA follows: TGCGCCAGCAGTCCTCGGGCTAGCGGGCCTACCTACGAGCAGTACTTC. Its translation is CASSPRASGPTYEQYF. The complete variable domain, with remaining parts taken from reference TRBV5-1 and TRBJ2-7, reads KAGVTQTPRYLIKTRGQQVTLSCSPISGHRSVSWYQQTPGQGLQFLFEYFSETQRNKGNFPGRFSGRQFSNSRSEMNVSTLELGDSALYLCASSPRASGPTYEQYFGPGTRLTVT.

This clonotype was recorded many times. V and J are TRBV5-1 and TRBJ2-1, with D perhaps matching TRBD2 (7 bases). The CDR3 loop spans 15 amino acids. With 4 bases removed from V and 0 bases from J, the gap between germline ends came to 11 bases. Germline V gene lookup returns CDR1 SGHRS and CDR2 YFSETQ. The CDR3 DNA reads TGCGCCAGCAGCCCTCGGGGGGCCTCCTACAATGAGCAGTTCTTC. Translation: CASSPRGASYNEQFF.

There are a few counts of this clonotype. The rearrangement uses TRBV9 and TRBJ1-1; maybe TRBD1 (5 bases). Germline V gene lookup returns CDR1 SGDLS and CDR2 YYNGEE. The CDR3 spans 13 residues. The V end lost 6 bases, the J end lost 2 bases, and 11 bases lay between the germline ends. CDR3 DNA: TGTGCCAGCAACAAAGGGGCTAACACTGAAGCTTTCTTT. Translating it yields CASNKGANTEAFF.

There are many counts of this clonotype. V usage is TRBV20-1 and J usage is TRBJ2-7; 7 nucleotides agree with TRBD2. The V segment lost 6 bases and the J segment 3 bases; nucleotides outside the gene matches: 14. Germline V gene sequence: CDR1 DFQATT, CDR2 SNEGSKA (reference sequence). This CDR3 spans 15 amino acids. The CDR3 DNA reads as TGCAGTGCCCGAACAACGCGGGGGATTAACTACGAGCAGTACTTC. This encodes CSARTTRGINYEQYF.

This clonotype has ten or more counts. The genes are TRBV29-1 and TRBJ2-7; possibly TRBD1 for D (6 bases). The germline gives CDR1 SQVTM, CDR2 ANQGSEA. The CDR3 extends over 15 amino acids. Trimming cost V 3 bases and J 0 bases, with 15 bases left between them. Here the CDR3 reads CSVDLPRTVSYEQYF. The CDR3 bases are TGCAGCGTTGATCTCCCCCGGACAGTCTCCTACGAGCAGTACTTC.

This clonotype was picked up many times. V is TRBV20-1 and J is TRBJ2-2; D is undetermined. Germline CDR1 DFQATT, CDR2 SNEGSKA (reference sequence). The CDR3 is 12 amino acids. V was pared by 2 bases and J by 4 bases, with 5 bases between. The CDR3 reads CSARSSTGELFF. The CDR3 coding sequence is TGCAGTGCTAGAAGCAGCACCGGGGAGCTGTTTTTT.

The sample holds many counts of this clonotype. The CDR3 region is CASSLGRTYEQYF. CDR3 DNA sequence: TGTGCCAGCAGTTTAGGAAGGACGTACGAGCAGTACTTC. V is TRBV27 and J is TRBJ2-7; unclear D gene. In germline, CDR1 is MNHEY, CDR2 SMNVEV (reference sequence). CDR3 length: 13 residues. V gave up 2 bases and J gave up 4 bases, with 9 bases separating them.